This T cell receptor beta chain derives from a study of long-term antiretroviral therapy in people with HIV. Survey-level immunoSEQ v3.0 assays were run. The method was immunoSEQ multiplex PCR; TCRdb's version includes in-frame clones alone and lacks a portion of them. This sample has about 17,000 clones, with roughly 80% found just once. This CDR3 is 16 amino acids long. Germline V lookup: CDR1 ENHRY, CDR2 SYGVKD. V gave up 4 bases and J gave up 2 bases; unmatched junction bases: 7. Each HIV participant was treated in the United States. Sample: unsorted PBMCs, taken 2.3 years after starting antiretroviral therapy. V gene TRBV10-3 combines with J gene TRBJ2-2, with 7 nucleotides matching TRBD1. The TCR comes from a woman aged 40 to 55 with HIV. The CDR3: CAISGSGTANTGELFF. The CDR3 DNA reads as TGTGCCATCAGTGGCTCCGGGACAGCAAACACCGGGGAGCTGTTTTTT.